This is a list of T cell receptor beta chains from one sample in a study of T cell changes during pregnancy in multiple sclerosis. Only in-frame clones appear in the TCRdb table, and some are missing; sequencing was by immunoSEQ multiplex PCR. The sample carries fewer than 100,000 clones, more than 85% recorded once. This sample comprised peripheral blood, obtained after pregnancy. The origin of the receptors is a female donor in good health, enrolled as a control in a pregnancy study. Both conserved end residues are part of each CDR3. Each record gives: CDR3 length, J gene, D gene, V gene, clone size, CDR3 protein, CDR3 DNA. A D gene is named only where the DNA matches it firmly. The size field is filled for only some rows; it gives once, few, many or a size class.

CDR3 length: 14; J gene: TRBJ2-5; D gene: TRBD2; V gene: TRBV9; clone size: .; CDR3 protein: CASSVASGSETQYF; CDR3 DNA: TGTGCCAGCAGCGTAGCAAGCGGGAGTGAGACCCAGTACTTC
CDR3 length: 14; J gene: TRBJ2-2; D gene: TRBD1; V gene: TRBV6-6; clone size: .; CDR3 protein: CASRVAGGTGELFF; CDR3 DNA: TGTGCCAGCAGAGTCGCAGGGGGCACCGGGGAGCTGTTTTTT
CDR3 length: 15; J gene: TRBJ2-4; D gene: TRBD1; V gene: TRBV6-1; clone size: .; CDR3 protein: CASSEGTGTLNIQYF; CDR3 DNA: TGTGCCAGCAGTGAAGGGACAGGGACCCTAAACATTCAGTACTTC
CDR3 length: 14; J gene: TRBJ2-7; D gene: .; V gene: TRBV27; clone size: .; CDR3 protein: CASRLTVLAYEQYF; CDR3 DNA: TGTGCCAGCAGGTTGACAGTCCTTGCCTACGAGCAGTACTTC
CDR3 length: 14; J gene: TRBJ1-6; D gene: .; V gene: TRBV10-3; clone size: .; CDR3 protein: CAISELGQNSPLHF; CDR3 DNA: TGTGCCATCAGTGAGTTGGGACAAAATTCACCCCTCCACTTT
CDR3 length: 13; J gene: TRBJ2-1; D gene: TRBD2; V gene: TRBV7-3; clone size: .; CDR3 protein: CASRLAGGYEQFF; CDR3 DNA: TGTGCCAGCAGACTAGCGGGGGGCTATGAGCAGTTCTTC
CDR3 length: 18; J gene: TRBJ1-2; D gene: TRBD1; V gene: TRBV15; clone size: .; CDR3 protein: CATSRDRGSSSTNYGYTF; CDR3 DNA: TGTGCCACCAGCAGAGACAGGGGGTCGTCATCTACTAACTATGGCTACACCTTC
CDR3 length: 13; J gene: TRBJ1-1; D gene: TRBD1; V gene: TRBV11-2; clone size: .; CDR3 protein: CASRSGQGYQAFF; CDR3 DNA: TGTGCCAGCAGGTCAGGACAGGGGTATCAAGCTTTCTTT
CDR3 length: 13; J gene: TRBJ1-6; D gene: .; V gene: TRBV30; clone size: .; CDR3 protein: CAWSPGDNSPLHF; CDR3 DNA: TGTGCCTGGAGCCCGGGTGATAATTCACCCCTCCACTTT
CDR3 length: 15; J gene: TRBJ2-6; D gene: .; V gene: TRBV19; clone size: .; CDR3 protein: CASRDSSSGANVLTF; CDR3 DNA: TGTGCCAGTCGGGACTCTAGCTCTGGGGCCAACGTCCTGACTTTC
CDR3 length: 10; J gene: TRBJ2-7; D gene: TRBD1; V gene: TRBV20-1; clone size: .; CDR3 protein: CSAQGVEQYF; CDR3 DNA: TGCAGTGCTCAGGGGGTCGAGCAGTACTTC
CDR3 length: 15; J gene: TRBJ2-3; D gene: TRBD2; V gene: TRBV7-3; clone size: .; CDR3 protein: CASSLRLAGPDTQYF; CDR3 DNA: TGTGCCAGCAGCTTAAGACTAGCGGGCCCAGATACGCAGTATTTT
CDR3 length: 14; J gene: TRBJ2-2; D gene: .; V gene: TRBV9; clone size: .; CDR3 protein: CASSVSGNTGELFF; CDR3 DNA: TGTGCCAGCAGCGTAAGCGGGAACACCGGGGAGCTGTTTTTT
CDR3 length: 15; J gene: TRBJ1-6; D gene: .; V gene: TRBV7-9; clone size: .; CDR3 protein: CASSLGQAGNSPLHF; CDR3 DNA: TGTGCCAGCAGCTTAGGGCAGGCCGGCAATTCACCCCTCCACTTT
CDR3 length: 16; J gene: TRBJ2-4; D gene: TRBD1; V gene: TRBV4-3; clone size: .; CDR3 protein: CASSQDPYRGQNIQYF; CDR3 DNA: TGCGCCAGCAGCCAAGATCCGTACAGGGGCCAAAACATTCAGTACTTC
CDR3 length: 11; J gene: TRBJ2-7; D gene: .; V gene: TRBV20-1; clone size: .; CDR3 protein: CSARPYYEQYF; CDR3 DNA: TGCAGTGCTCGTCCGTACTACGAGCAGTACTTC
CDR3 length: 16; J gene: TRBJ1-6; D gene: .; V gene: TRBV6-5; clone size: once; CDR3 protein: CASSYSGGMGSSPLHF; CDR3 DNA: TGTGCCAGCAGTTACTCAGGAGGGATGGGGAGTTCACCCCTCCACTTT
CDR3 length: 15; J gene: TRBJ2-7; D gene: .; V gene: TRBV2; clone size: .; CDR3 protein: CASSASSANSYEQYF; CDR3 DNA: TGTGCCAGCAGCGCCTCCAGCGCGAACTCCTACGAGCAGTACTTC
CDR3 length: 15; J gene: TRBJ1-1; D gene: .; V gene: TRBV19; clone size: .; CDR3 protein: CASSATRGLWAEAFF; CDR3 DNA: TGTGCCAGCTCCGCCACCCGGGGTCTCTGGGCTGAAGCTTTCTTT
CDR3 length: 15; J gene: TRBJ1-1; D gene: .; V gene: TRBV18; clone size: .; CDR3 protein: CASSPPMAQGTEAFF; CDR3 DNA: TGTGCCAGCTCACCACCGATGGCTCAGGGCACTGAAGCTTTCTTT
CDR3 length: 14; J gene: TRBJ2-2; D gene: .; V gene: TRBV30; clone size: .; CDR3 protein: CAWRLRPNTGELFF; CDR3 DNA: TGTGCCTGGAGATTGAGGCCGAACACCGGGGAGCTGTTTTTT
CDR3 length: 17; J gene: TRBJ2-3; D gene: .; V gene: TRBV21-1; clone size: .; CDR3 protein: CASSTRGSGGDTDTQYF; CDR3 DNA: TGTGCCAGCAGCACCCGAGGTAGCGGGGGAGACACAGATACGCAGTATTTT
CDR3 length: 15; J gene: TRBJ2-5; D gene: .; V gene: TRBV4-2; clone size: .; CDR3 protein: CASSQDGRAEETQYF; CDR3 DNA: TGTGCCAGCAGCCAAGACGGGCGGGCCGAAGAGACCCAGTACTTC
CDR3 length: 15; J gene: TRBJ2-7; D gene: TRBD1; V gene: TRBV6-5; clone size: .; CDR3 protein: CASSRPRDSTYEQYF; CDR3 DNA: TGTGCCAGCAGCCGTCCCCGGGACAGCACCTACGAGCAGTACTTC
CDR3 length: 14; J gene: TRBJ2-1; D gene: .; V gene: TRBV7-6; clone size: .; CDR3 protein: CASSLGGQGNEQFF; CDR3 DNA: TGTGCCAGCAGCTTAGGTGGCCAGGGTAATGAGCAGTTCTTC
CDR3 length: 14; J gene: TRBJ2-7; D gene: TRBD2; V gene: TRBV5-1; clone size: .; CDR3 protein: CASSLGLAHYEQYF; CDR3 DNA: TGCGCCAGCAGCCTGGGACTAGCGCACTACGAGCAGTACTTC
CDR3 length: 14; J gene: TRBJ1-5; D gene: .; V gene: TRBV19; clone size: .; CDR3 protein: CASSPSYSNQPQHF; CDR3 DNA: TGTGCCAGTAGTCCTTCCTATAGCAATCAGCCCCAGCATTTT
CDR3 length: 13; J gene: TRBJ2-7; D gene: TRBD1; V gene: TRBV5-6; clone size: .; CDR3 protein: CASSLDRGYEQYF; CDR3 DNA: TGTGCCAGCAGCTTGGACAGGGGATACGAGCAGTACTTC
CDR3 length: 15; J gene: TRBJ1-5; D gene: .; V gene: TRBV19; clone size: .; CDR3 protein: CASSSAEGSNQPQHF; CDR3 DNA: TGTGCCAGTAGTTCGGCCGAGGGCAGCAATCAGCCCCAGCATTTT
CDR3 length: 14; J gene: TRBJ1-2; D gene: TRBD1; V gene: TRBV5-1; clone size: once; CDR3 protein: CASSVDRGRGGYTF; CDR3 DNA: TGCGCCAGCAGCGTGGACAGGGGGCGCGGCGGCTACACCTTC
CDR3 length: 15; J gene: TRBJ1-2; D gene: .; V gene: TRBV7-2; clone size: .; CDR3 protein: CASSLVAPGDYGYTF; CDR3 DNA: TGTGCCAGCAGCTTAGTTGCCCCGGGTGACTATGGCTACACCTTC
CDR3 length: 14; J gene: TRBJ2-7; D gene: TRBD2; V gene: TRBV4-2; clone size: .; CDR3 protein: CASSQDRLAGEQYF; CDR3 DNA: TGTGCCAGCAGCCAAGACCGACTAGCGGGCGAGCAGTACTTC
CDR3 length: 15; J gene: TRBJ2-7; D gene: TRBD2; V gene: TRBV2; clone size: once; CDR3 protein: CASSESSGSFYEQYF; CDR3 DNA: TGTGCCAGCAGTGAATCTAGCGGGAGCTTCTACGAGCAGTACTTC
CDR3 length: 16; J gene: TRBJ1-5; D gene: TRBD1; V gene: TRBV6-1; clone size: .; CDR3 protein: CASSARDRGGNQPQHF; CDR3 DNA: TGTGCCAGCAGTGCCCGGGACAGGGGAGGGAATCAGCCCCAGCATTTT
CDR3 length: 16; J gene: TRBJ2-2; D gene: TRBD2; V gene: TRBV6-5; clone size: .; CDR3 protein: CASSYRGGWGTGELFF; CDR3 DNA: TGTGCCAGCAGTTACCGGGGGGGCTGGGGCACCGGGGAGCTGTTTTTT
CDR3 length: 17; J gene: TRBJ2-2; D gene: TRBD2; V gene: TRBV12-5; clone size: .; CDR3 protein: CASGQSHLAGATGELFF; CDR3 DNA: TGTGCTAGTGGCCAATCTCATCTAGCGGGGGCCACCGGGGAGCTGTTTTTT
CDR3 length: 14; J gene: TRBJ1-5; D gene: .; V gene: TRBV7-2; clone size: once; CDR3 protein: CASSSGQPNQPQHF; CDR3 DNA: TGTGCCAGCAGCTCAGGACAGCCTAATCAGCCCCAGCATTTT
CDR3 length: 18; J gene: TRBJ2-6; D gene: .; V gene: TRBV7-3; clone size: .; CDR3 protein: CASSPKGTQSSGANVLTF; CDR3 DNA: TGTGCCAGCAGCCCCAAAGGGACACAGAGCTCTGGGGCCAACGTCCTGACTTTC
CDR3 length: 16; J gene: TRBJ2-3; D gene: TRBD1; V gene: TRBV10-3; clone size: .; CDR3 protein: CAISEITGAGTDTQYF; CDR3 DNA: TGTGCCATCAGTGAGATAACAGGGGCCGGCACAGATACGCAGTATTTT
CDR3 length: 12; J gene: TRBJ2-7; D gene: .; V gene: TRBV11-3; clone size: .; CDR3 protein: CASSLRVGEQYF; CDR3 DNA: TGTGCCAGCAGCCTCAGGGTAGGCGAGCAGTACTTC
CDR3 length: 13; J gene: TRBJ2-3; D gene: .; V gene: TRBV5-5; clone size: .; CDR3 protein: CASSGSSSDTQYF; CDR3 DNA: TGTGCCAGCAGTGGTTCTAGTTCAGATACGCAGTATTTT
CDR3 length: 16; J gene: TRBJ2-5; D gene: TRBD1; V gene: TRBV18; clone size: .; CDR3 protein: CASSLPVDRDQETQYF; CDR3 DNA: TGTGCCAGCTCACTCCCCGTCGACAGGGACCAAGAGACCCAGTACTTC